The entry below gives a single TCR beta chain sequence along with its context. Its matching antigen is unknown. V was clipped by 4 bases and J by 5 bases, with 20 bases between them. CDR3 length: 16 residues. CDR1 SGHAT and CDR2 FQNNGV come from the germline V gene. This sample is drawn from a study of beta chain features in type 1 diabetes. Study background: Analysis included under 120,000,000 sorted cells drawn from all samples.

Study-level points and caveats: Significant though moderate, a shortening of TCRB CDR3s appeared in all four CD4+ subsets of Type 1 diabetes patients. Sequencing the cDNA could make cells with high TCR expression show up more than they should.

Sorting that relied on CD45RO/CCR7/CD25/CD127/CD95/CD27 yielded CD4+ naive, central memory, regulatory and stem cell-like memory cells. The authors reverse transcribed all of the isolated RNA, so sequencing captured expressed TCRB transcripts. Here immunoSEQ multiplex PCR was the method, and the copy in TCRdb shows in-frame clones only, minus some. The sample has approximately 140,000 clones, roughly 48% seen once. V and J are TRBV11-2 and TRBJ2-5; the D gene is possibly TRBD2 (6 bases). The clonotype comes from a man between 18 and 35 years old in good health. The sample was Tregs from blood. The CDR3 DNA is TGTGCCAGCAGCTGGGGGGTCGGCGCCCGAGGGGAGACCCAGTACTTC. As protein: CASSWGVGARGETQYF.